This T cell receptor (beta chain) was captured in a study of T cell changes during pregnancy in multiple sclerosis. The CDR3 sequence is 12 residues long. Germline V gene lookup returns CDR1 MNHEY and CDR2 SVGAGI. Some clones are missing from TCRdb's copy, which holds only in-frame ones; the method was immunoSEQ multiplex PCR. The sample records under 60,000 clones, about 92% being singletons. The rearrangement uses TRBV6-5 and TRBJ1-6; TRBD1 might be the D (5 bases). The J call may not be correct, given that the DNA end is closer to TRBJ1-1. The sequences come from CD4+ T cells from peripheral blood mononuclear cells, collected after pregnancy. The TCR originated in a female donor with multiple sclerosis, enrolled in a pregnancy study. DNA of the CDR3: TGTGCCAGCAGTCCCGGGGGACGCCGGGCTTTCTTT. It translates to CASSPGGRRAFF.